The clone carrying this TCR beta chain was counted between two and nine times. Trimming at V came to 4 bases and at J to 2 bases, leaving 5 bases not matched to a gene. The CDR3 totals 15 residues. CDR1 SQVTM and CDR2 ANQGSEA come from the germline V gene. Only in-frame clones appear in the TCRdb table, and some are missing; sequencing was by immunoSEQ multiplex PCR. This sample has 150,000 to 200,000 clones; roughly four fifths occur once, and the top ten carry roughly 1.9%. The data belong to a study of cytotoxic CD8 clonotypes in ibrutinib-treated CLL. The material sequenced was PBMCs, taken after 12 months of ibrutinib treatment. The rearrangement joins TRBV29-1 to TRBJ1-5; TRBD1 matches 10 bases. This TCR was sampled from a human donor with chronic lymphocytic leukemia. CDR3 in DNA: TGCAGCGTTGGACAGGGGGCCTCTGGCAATCAGCCCCAGCATTTT. Translated, it gives CSVGQGASGNQPQHF.